This TCR beta chain was documented in a study of tissue T cells after allogeneic stem cell transplantation. For this clone: Gene names and germline refer to mouse. The CDR3 end is not reached by the read, which stops 1 residue before it; the germline J gene fills it in.

Time point of the sample: mouse harvest day 7 after allogeneic transplant. Each mouse received 10^7 T-cell-depleted marrow cells plus 10^6 splenic CD5+ T cells by tail vein. Looked up from germline, CDR1 is LGHDT and CDR2 is YNNKQL (reference sequence). V lost 4 bases to trimming and J lost 4 bases; unmatched junction nucleotides: 1. This CDR3 has 13 amino acids. Profiled with immunoSEQ multiplex PCR; TCRdb holds only in-frame clones, not every one. The data hold 9,500 or so clones, with roughly two fifths observed a single time. The TCR comes from a female BALB/c mouse given C57BL/6 T cells with graft-versus-host disease after an allogeneic hematopoietic cell transplant. The V gene is TRBV4, the J gene TRBJ2-5; TRBD2 aligns across 8 bases. The sequencing input was skin. The CDR3 spells CASSWTGKDTQYF. The sequenced CDR3 bases are TGTGCCAGCAGCTGGACTGGGAAAGACACCCAGTAC.